The present T cell receptor (beta chain) was sequenced within a study of blood T cell repertoires in COVID-19. Overall study context: Collection of acute and convalescent COVID-19 samples took place in the United States, Italy and Spain. From T cells, B-cell-depleted T cells, or PBMCs came the material, which was cDNA or gDNA.

Authors' data handling: Reference gene primer amplification gave nucleated cell count estimates. Assay: immunoSEQ multiplex PCR; the TCRdb copy retains only in-frame clones and omits some. The V and J calls and clone size come from that table; D and trimming were worked out from the DNA. The sample holds over 85,000 clones, approximately 81% seen once. Sequenced: peripheral blood. The sequence was obtained from a man older than 75 with acute or convalescent COVID-19.

CDR3 nucleotides: TGTGCCAGCAGTCCGGTGACAGGGCTCGATGGCTACACCTTC. This gives the protein CASSPVTGLDGYTF. The chain employs TRBV6-5 and TRBJ1-2, with 7 bases identical to TRBD1. V trimming: 5 bases; J trimming: 6 bases; junction bases outside the gene matches: 9. The CDR3 is 14 amino acids. The germline CDR1 and CDR2 sequences are MNHEY and SVGAGI.